These 21 T cell receptor beta chains share one sample of origin, sequenced in a study of blood T cell repertoires in COVID-19. Clones were read by immunoSEQ multiplex PCR, and TCRdb kept only the in-frame ones, dropping some. This repertoire shows about 200,000 clones, approximately 82% found once; its top ten account for 13%. Sequenced: peripheral blood. These receptors were taken from a human donor in a cohort sampled during active COVID-19.

This chain joins TRBV10-2 and TRBJ1-2; D might be TRBD1 (5 bases). Germline V gene sequence: CDR1 WSHSY, CDR2 SAAADI. This CDR3 is 12 amino acids long. V dropped 10 bases and J dropped 5 bases, with 14 bases sitting between them. The CDR3 nucleotides read TGCGCCACGGGGGATAGGGGTTATGGCTACACCTTC. Translation gives CATGDRGYGYTF.

The chain combines TRBV5-1 with TRBJ1-1; weak D call: TRBD1 (5 bases). V lost 0 bases and J lost 4, with 10 bases in between. Germline assignment: CDR1 SGHRS and CDR2 YFSETQ. The CDR3 consists of 14 residues. The CDR3 DNA reads TGCGCCAGCAGCTTGGTCGGCAGGGTCACTGAAGCTTTCTTT. Protein sequence: CASSLVGRVTEAFF.

A few counts support this clone. The chain recombines TRBV4-1 with TRBJ2-5; TRBD2 matches 9 bases. CDR3 length: 17 amino acids. Germline CDR1 and CDR2: MGHRA and YSYEKL. The J segment lost 1 base and the V segment lost 4 bases, leaving 10 bases of the junction unmatched. The CDR3 DNA is TGCGCCAGCAGCCTGACGATTAGCGGGAGACTCCAAGAGACCCAGTACTTC. Its protein product is CASSLTISGRLQETQYF.

This clone has just one count. The chain combines TRBV7-2 with TRBJ1-4; 8 nucleotides agree with TRBD1. V shed 1 base and J 8 bases; nucleotides not matched to a gene: 9. This CDR3 has 16 amino acids. The germline gives CDR1 SGHTA, CDR2 FQGNSA. The CDR3 is CASSLGSWTGTEKLFF. The CDR3 DNA reads TGTGCCAGCAGCTTAGGCTCCTGGACAGGGACCGAAAAACTGTTTTTT.

The chain links TRBV11-2 to TRBJ2-7; the match to TRBD2 covers 8 bases. Per the germline V gene, CDR1 is SGHAT and CDR2 is FQNNGV. J lost 4 bases, V lost 5 bases, and 10 bases had no gene match. The CDR3 is 15 amino acids. CDR3 bases: TGTGCCAGCAGCCCATCGCATAGCGGGACTTACGAGCAGTACTTC. Its translation: CASSPSHSGTYEQYF. Full variable domain (outside the CDR3, taken from reference TRBV11-2 and TRBJ2-7): EAGVAQSPRYKIIEKRQSVAFWCNPISGHATLYWYQQILGQGPKLLIQFQNNGVVDDSQLPKDRFSAERLKGVDSTLKIQPAKLEDSAVYLCASSPSHSGTYEQYFGPGTRLTVT.

This chain uses TRBV2 with TRBJ2-1; 10 bases align to TRBD2. V lost 6 bases, J lost 8 bases, and 10 bases stayed unmatched. Germline V gene lookup returns CDR1 SNHLY and CDR2 FYNNEI. This CDR3 has 15 amino acids. CDR3 loop: CASRKTSGQLDEQFF. The CDR3, as DNA: TGTGCCAGCAGGAAGACTAGCGGGCAGTTGGATGAGCAGTTCTTC.

For the CDR3, the DNA is TGTGCCTGGAGTGTATTCCCAGGGTGGACCGGGGAGCTGTTTTTT. It encodes CAWSVFPGWTGELFF. The chain employs TRBV30 and TRBJ2-2; possibly TRBD1 for D (5 bases). The ends were cut back, 0 bases at V and 5 bases at J, with 13 bases in the middle. The CDR3 extends over 15 amino acids. The germline V gene encodes CDR1 GTSNPN and CDR2 SVGIG (reference sequence).

Of note for this clone: One end of the junction does not line up with germline, which may come from a read error. The V gene is TRBV12-3 or TRBV12-4, the J gene TRBJ1-2; tentative D call: TRBD1 (5 bases). The CDR3 is 10 amino acids. The CDR3 region has the DNA TGTGCCAGCAGTTTAGGACAGATTCTGTTC. Its protein product is CASSLGQILF.

The chain recombines TRBV6-5 with TRBJ1-5; 7 nucleotides agree with TRBD1. CDR1 is MNHEY and CDR2 is SVGAGI in the germline V gene. This CDR3 spans 13 amino acids. Trimming at V came to 6 bases and at J to 5 bases, leaving 4 bases not matched to a gene. CDR3 sequence: CASRGQVDQPQHF. In nucleotides, the CDR3 is TGTGCCAGCAGAGGACAGGTCGATCAGCCCCAGCATTTT.

This clone has just one count. The chain couples TRBV11-3 to TRBJ2-2; a weak D match, TRBD1 (6 bases). Trimming shortened V by 4 bases and J by 6 bases, and 24 bases separated the two germline ends. Germline assignment: CDR1 SGHNT and CDR2 YENEEA. There are 18 residues in the CDR3. This CDR3 is CASSSTRGGFGEPGELFF. DNA of the CDR3: TGTGCCAGCAGCTCCACCCGAGGGGGTTTCGGGGAGCCCGGGGAGCTGTTTTTT. The full variable domain, its missing parts supplied by reference TRBV11-3 and TRBJ2-2, is EAGVVQSPRYKIIEKKQPVAFWCNPISGHNTLYWYLQNLGQGPELLIRYENEEAVDDSQLPKDRFSAERLKGVDSTLKIQPAELGDSAVYLCASSSTRGGFGEPGELFFGEGSRLTVL.

The chain joins TRBV9 to TRBJ2-3; TRBD2 agrees at 8 bases. Trimming took 1 base from V and 4 from J; bases not matched to a gene: 5. Germline CDR1 SGDLS, CDR2 YYNGEE. The CDR3 extends over 15 amino acids. CDR3 residues: CASSVIGAGADTQYF. The CDR3 nucleotides are TGTGCCAGCAGCGTAATCGGAGCGGGGGCAGATACGCAGTATTTT.

This clone is a singleton in its sample. The CDR3 region is CSVYRAGYGYTF. The CDR3, as DNA: TGCAGCGTTTATCGGGCGGGCTATGGCTACACCTTC. The chain combines TRBV29-1 with TRBJ1-2, with D unclear. V was clipped by 5 bases and J by 4 bases, with 11 bases between them. Germline V lookup: CDR1 SQVTM, CDR2 ANQGSEA. This CDR3 has 12 residues.

This chain links TRBV27 with TRBJ1-5; 7 bases agree with TRBD1. Germline assignment: CDR1 MNHEY and CDR2 SMNVEV (reference sequence). The CDR3 has 15 residues. J was trimmed by 6 bases and V by 5 bases; bases with no gene match: 10. Here the CDR3 reads CASSLTGDLLQPQHF. CDR3 coding DNA: TGTGCCAGCAGTCTTACAGGGGATCTCCTTCAGCCCCAGCATTTT.

The chain uses TRBV6-2 or TRBV6-3 and TRBJ2-3; the D gene is possibly TRBD2 (6 bases). The CDR3 runs to 17 residues. Germline-derived CDR1 and CDR2 are MNHEY and SVGEGT. V was trimmed by 4 bases and J by 6 bases, leaving 23 bases between them. This CDR3 is CASSFSTTRTAGDTQYF. CDR3 nucleotides: TGTGCCAGCAGTTTTTCCACAACACGGACTGCGGGGGATACGCAGTATTTT.

This chain uses TRBV28 with TRBJ2-2; 12 nucleotides align to TRBD2. CDR3 size: 16 residues. CDR1 and CDR2 (germline): MDHEN, SYDVKM. After removal of 4 bases from V and 6 bases from J, the junction contained 6 bases not matched to a gene. DNA for the CDR3: TGTGCCAGCAGTTCCCTAGGACTAGCGGGATCCGGGGAGCTGTTTTTT. Its protein product is CASSSLGLAGSGELFF.

The chain has TRBV6-6 and TRBJ1-2; weak D call: TRBD1 (5 bases). Trimming left V 2 bases short and J 6 bases short, with 13 bases between. CDR1 MNHNY and CDR2 SVGAGI come from the germline V gene (reference sequence). The CDR3 is 14 amino acids. Written as DNA, the CDR3 is TGTGCCAGCAGTTACAACGGGCAGGGCCATGGCTACACCTTC. This codes for CASSYNGQGHGYTF.

This clone was seen at least ten times. The chain joins TRBV28 to TRBJ1-5, with D uncertain. CDR3 length: 16 amino acids. In germline, CDR1 is MDHEN, CDR2 SYDVKM. Trimming took 3 bases from V and 2 from J, leaving 14 bases between them. CDR3: CASSLGGTRGNQPQHF. The CDR3 DNA reads as TGTGCCAGCAGTTTGGGAGGAACGCGGGGCAATCAGCCCCAGCATTTT.

The gene calls are TRBV7-9 and TRBJ1-3; D unresolved. Per the germline V gene, CDR1 is SEHNR and CDR2 is FQNEAQ (reference sequence). There are 15 residues in the CDR3. Trimming left V 1 base short and J 2 bases short, with 9 bases between. The CDR3 DNA follows: TGTGCCAGCAGCTTAGTGTTGTCAGCTGGAAACACCATATATTTT. Amino acid sequence: CASSLVLSAGNTIYF.

The chain uses TRBV5-1 and TRBJ2-3; 10 bases fit TRBD2. J gave up 0 bases and V 4 bases, and 8 bases lay outside the gene matches. Germline CDR1 reads SGHRS; CDR2 reads YFSETQ. The CDR3 extends over 17 amino acids. The CDR3 DNA is TGCGCCAGCAGCACGGGGACTAGCGCTTCTAGCACAGATACGCAGTATTTT. This translates into CASSTGTSASSTDTQYF.

The chain couples TRBV7-2 to TRBJ1-1, with a weak D call TRBD1 (6 bases). Germline CDR1 SGHTA, CDR2 FQGNSA. The V end was cut by 4 bases, the J end by 5 bases, with 14 bases between. The CDR3 is made up of 14 amino acids. The CDR3 DNA reads TGTGCCAGCAGCTCCTGGGAGGGGGGGACTGAAGCTTTCTTT. Its translation is CASSSWEGGTEAFF.

This sequence joins TRBV2 and TRBJ2-5, with 15 bases that match TRBD2. V lost 4 bases and J lost 4; bases outside the gene matches: 1. Per the germline V gene, CDR1 is SNHLY and CDR2 is FYNNEI. The CDR3 consists of 15 residues. The chain's CDR3 is CASSGTSGRVETQYF. DNA of the CDR3: TGTGCCAGCAGTGGGACTAGCGGGAGGGTAGAGACCCAGTACTTC.